The next 20 T cell receptor beta chains were all read from a single sample in a study of control samples from healthy donors and cancer patients. Measured with immunoSEQ multiplex PCR; TCRdb has only the in-frame clones, and not every one. This sample has under 100,000 clones, with roughly 90% found just once. The sample consisted of blood. These receptors all stem from a woman in her seventies in good health.

CDR3 amino acids: CASSQEVHYNSPLHF. CDR3 DNA sequence: TGCGCCAGCAGCCAAGAGGTCCACTATAATTCACCCCTCCACTTT. This chain connects TRBV4-3 to TRBJ1-6; D uncertain. Germline V gene sequence: CDR1 LGHNA, CDR2 YSLEER. V lost 0 bases to trimming and J lost 3 bases, with 6 bases between them. This CDR3 region has 15 residues.

The J gene is TRBJ2-5, the V gene TRBV20-1; D not certain. Germline V gives CDR1 DFQATT, CDR2 SNEGSKA (reference sequence). V was shortened by 6 bases and J by 1 base, with 6 bases between the two germline ends. The CDR3 extends over 11 amino acids. CDR3 DNA sequence: TGCAGTGCCAGGATCCAAGAGACCCAGTACTTC. The encoded protein is CSARIQETQYF.

The V call is TRBV2, the J call TRBJ1-2; no firm D call. V was trimmed by 7 bases and J by 5 bases, leaving 11 bases between them. The CDR3 is 12 amino acids. The germline CDR1 and CDR2 sequences are SNHLY and FYNNEI. CDR3 loop: CASNFDGYGYTF. The CDR3 DNA follows: TGTGCCAGCAATTTTGACGGGTATGGCTACACCTTC.

A remark on this clone: Germline is not matched at one junction end, which may reflect a read error. The gene calls are TRBV7-9 and TRBJ1-2; 8 bases are shared with TRBD1. This CDR3 comprises 12 residues. Germline loops: CDR1 SEHNR, CDR2 FQNEAQ (reference sequence). CDR3 sequence: CASSLEGTGGRF. The CDR3 nucleotides are TGTGCCAGCAGCTTAGAGGGGACAGGTGGCCGCTTC.

The count of this clone is one. The V call is TRBV20-1, the J call TRBJ1-2; a possible D gene is TRBD1 (6 bases). Deletions cut 3 bases from V and 5 bases from J, with 19 bases between. Germline V lookup: CDR1 DFQATT, CDR2 SNEGSKA (reference sequence). The CDR3 spans 15 residues. The CDR3 loop is CSASPLDSAGYGYTF. CDR3 DNA sequence: TGCAGTGCTAGTCCCCTGGACAGCGCTGGGTATGGCTACACCTTC.

This chain connects TRBV30 to TRBJ1-2; 9 bases are shared with TRBD1. CDR1 and CDR2 from the germline V gene are GTSNPN and SVGIG (reference sequence). With V trimmed by 3 bases and J by 1 base, 3 bases remained unmatched. The CDR3 is 14 amino acids. The CDR3 DNA reads TGTGCCTGGAGGGGACAGGGTGTTAACTATGGCTACACCTTC. Protein: CAWRGQGVNYGYTF.

The chain employs TRBV6-6 and TRBJ1-5; D not resolved. This CDR3 region has 13 residues. Germline loops: CDR1 MNHNY, CDR2 SVGAGI (reference sequence). Trimming pared 6 bases from V and 6 bases from J, leaving 12 bases between. CDR3: CASSTQGRQPQHF. The CDR3 DNA reads TGTGCCAGCAGCACCCAAGGGCGTCAGCCCCAGCATTTT.

In this sample, this clone turned up a few times. J is TRBJ1-2 and V is TRBV5-6; no clear D gene. The CDR3 is 14 amino acids. V lost 0 bases, J lost 4 bases, and 10 bases lay in between. Germline V lookup: CDR1 SGHDT, CDR2 YYEEEE. CDR3 region: CASSLGRLGYGYTF. The DNA of the CDR3 is TGTGCCAGCAGCTTGGGACGCCTCGGCTATGGCTACACCTTC.

A few counts support this clone. This chain uses TRBV3-1 (or the pseudogene TRBV3-2) with TRBJ2-7; no clear D gene. Trimming cost V 1 base and J 1 base, with 8 bases left between them. The CDR3 spans 14 residues. Germline lookup yields CDR1 LGHDT and CDR2 YNNKEL (reference sequence). CDR3 sequence reads: CASSQVDPSYEQYF. As DNA, the CDR3 is TGTGCCAGCAGCCAAGTCGATCCGTCCTACGAGCAGTACTTC.

This clone turned up a few times. The chain carries TRBV14 and TRBJ1-2; D gene uncertain. CDR3 length equals 13 residues. V lost 4 bases to trimming and J lost 7 bases, with 13 bases between them. Per the germline V gene, CDR1 is SGHDN and CDR2 is FVKESK. The CDR3 protein is CASSLTRVVGYTF. The CDR3 DNA reads as TGTGCCAGCAGCCTGACCCGGGTAGTTGGCTACACCTTC.

The chain combines TRBV19 with TRBJ2-1, with no clear D. The CDR3 loop spans 13 amino acids. Germline CDR1 LNHDA, CDR2 SQIVND (reference sequence). Trimming took 4 bases from V and 9 from J, leaving 13 bases between them. The CDR3 DNA follows: TGTGCCAGTAGTACGGGCCCCTTGGGTGAGCAGTTCTTC. Protein product: CASSTGPLGEQFF.

The chain combines TRBV15 with TRBJ1-1; maybe TRBD1 (6 bases). Trimming cost V 0 bases and J 2 bases, with 13 bases left between them. Germline values: CDR1 LNHNV, CDR2 YYDKDF (reference sequence). The CDR3 runs 16 residues. The CDR3 loop reads CATSRDRGNINTEAFF. CDR3 in DNA: TGTGCCACCAGCAGAGATAGGGGGAACATCAACACTGAAGCTTTCTTT.

The chain recombines TRBV27 with TRBJ1-2, with D unclear. Trimming took off 6 bases at V and 0 bases at J, with 14 bases between the two ends. Germline CDR1 reads MNHEY; CDR2 reads SMNVEV (reference sequence). This CDR3 spans 15 amino acids. The DNA for the CDR3 is TGTGCCAGCAGCACAACAGAAAACGCTAACTATGGCTACACCTTC. This sequence encodes CASSTTENANYGYTF.

This chain links TRBV11-2 with TRBJ1-2; D is unclear. The V end lost 5 bases, the J end lost 8 bases, and 15 bases lay between the germline ends. This CDR3 contains 13 residues. Germline V lookup: CDR1 SGHAT, CDR2 FQNNGV. The CDR3 DNA reads TGTGCCAGCAGCCCCACGGATAGCGAGGGCTACACCTTC. As protein: CASSPTDSEGYTF.

The chain uses TRBV27 and TRBJ1-1; D might be TRBD1 (5 bases). CDR1 is MNHEY and CDR2 is SMNVEV in the germline V gene (reference sequence). Trimming pared 4 bases from V and 5 bases from J, leaving 14 bases between. The CDR3 consists of 14 residues. The CDR3 region is CASSSEGRWTEAFF. The CDR3 DNA follows: TGTGCCAGCAGTTCTGAGGGGCGCTGGACTGAAGCTTTCTTT.

The chain carries TRBV6-1 and TRBJ1-1; D remains ambiguous. Germline CDR1 MNHNS, CDR2 SASEGT. The CDR3 length is 13 residues. DNA for the CDR3: TGTGCAGGGAGACCGAGGGAGAACACTGAAGCTTTCTTT. It encodes CAGRPRENTEAFF.

As DNA, the CDR3 is TGTGCCAGCAGCTTAGAACCCCCTAGCTCCTACGAGCAGTACTTC. Protein sequence: CASSLEPPSSYEQYF. The V gene is TRBV11-2, the J gene TRBJ2-7; no firm D call. The V end lost 0 bases, the J end lost 0 bases, and 9 bases lay between the germline ends. The CDR3 sequence is 15 residues long. CDR1 SGHAT and CDR2 FQNNGV come from the germline V gene.

The chain joins TRBV7-2 to TRBJ1-4; TRBD1 is a possible D gene (6 bases). The CDR3 loop spans 16 amino acids. Germline V lookup: CDR1 SGHTA, CDR2 FQGNSA. The V end was cut by 7 bases, the J end by 7 bases, with 22 bases between. The CDR3 sequence: CASTLQISGAGEKLFF. The CDR3, as DNA: TGTGCCAGCACTCTCCAAATTTCAGGGGCGGGTGAAAAACTGTTTTTT.

To note about this clone: Germline is not matched at one junction end, which may reflect a read error. The chain is built from TRBV6-1 and TRBJ1-5; tentatively, D is TRBD1 (5 bases). The length of the CDR3 is 14 residues. Germline V gene lookup returns CDR1 MNHNS and CDR2 SASEGT. CDR3: CASSEGGGNQPQHF. Written as DNA, the CDR3 is TGTGCCAGCAGCGAAGGAGGGGGCAATCAGCCCCAGCATTTT.

This chain uses TRBV5-4 with TRBJ2-2, with D perhaps matching TRBD2 (5 bases). Trimming stripped 4 bases from V and 0 bases from J, with 10 bases between. Germline V gene data show CDR1 as SGHNT and CDR2 as YYREEE (reference sequence). The CDR3 has 15 residues. This chain's CDR3 is CASSVSASNTGELFF. The CDR3 DNA reads as TGTGCCAGCAGCGTTAGCGCTTCGAACACCGGGGAGCTGTTTTTT.